The T cell receptor beta chain under discussion was sequenced for a study of blood T cell repertoires in COVID-19. At the level of the study: The origin of the acute and convalescent COVID-19 samples was the United States, Italy and Spain. Sample material is recorded as cDNA or gDNA derived from T cells, B-cell-depleted T cells, or PBMCs.

How the authors handled the data: Nucleated cell number was recorded as an estimate derived from reference gene primer amplification. Data came from immunoSEQ multiplex PCR; TCRdb stores just in-frame clones and leaves some out. V and J calls plus clone size are reproduced from that table; the DNA served to infer D and trimming. The sample consists of approximately 470,000 clones, approximately 83% of them appearing once. The CDR3 totals 14 residues. V shed 6 bases and J 4 bases; nucleotides not matched to a gene: 8. The V gene's germline CDR1 is SNHLY and CDR2 FYNNEI. The specimen was peripheral blood. The sequence was collected from a human donor in a cohort sampled during active COVID-19. The chain is built from TRBV2 and TRBJ1-1; 7 bases line up with TRBD1. As DNA, the CDR3 is TGTGCCAGCAGCACACAGGGGAGAGTCACTGAAGCTTTCTTT. Amino acid sequence: CASSTQGRVTEAFF. The variable domain in full, with the rest retrieved from reference TRBV2 and TRBJ1-1, is EPEVTQTPSHQVTQMGQEVILRCVPISNHLYFYWYRQILGQKVEFLVSFYNNEISEKSEIFDDQFSVERPDGSNFTLKIRSTKLEDSAMYFCASSTQGRVTEAFFGQGTRLTVV.